These T cell receptor beta chains were read from a single sample in a study of T cell responses to AZD1222 COVID-19 vaccine. Here immunoSEQ multiplex PCR was the method, and the copy in TCRdb shows in-frame clones only, minus some. The table lists 150,000 to 160,000 clones, roughly nine tenths of them singletons. The starting material was peripheral blood, obtained on day 0 of MenACWY control vaccination. The source of these receptors is an adult in good health. The CDR3 runs from the conserved cysteine through the conserved F or W. Each record gives: clone size, J gene, D gene, V gene, CDR3 protein, CDR3 DNA. D genes are given only for firm matches. Clone size, where shown, is once, few, many, or a class for clones that have expanded.

once | TRBJ2-3 | - | TRBV18 | CASSPTFPGRSGTDTQYF | TGTGCCAGCTCACCAACGTTCCCAGGGAGGAGTGGCACAGATACGCAGTATTTT
- | TRBJ1-5 | TRBD1 | TRBV6-4 | CASIDPGQGAYSNQPQHF | TGTGCCAGCATAGACCCGGGACAGGGAGCCTATAGCAATCAGCCCCAGCATTTT
- | TRBJ2-1 | TRBD1 | TRBV9 | CASSEGQGARPEQFF | TGTGCCAGCAGCGAGGGACAGGGGGCGCGTCCTGAGCAGTTCTTC
- | TRBJ2-1 | - | TRBV6-6 | CASSYGGEQFF | TGTGCCAGCAGTTACGGAGGGGAGCAGTTCTTC
- | TRBJ1-4 | - | TRBV5-1 | CASSPASNEKLFF | TGCGCCAGCAGCCCGGCCAGTAATGAAAAACTGTTTTTT
- | TRBJ1-2 | - | TRBV5-1 | CASRQGQYYGYTF | TGCGCCAGCAGGCAAGGACAGTACTATGGCTACACCTTC
- | TRBJ2-7 | TRBD2 | TRBV11-3 | CASSLSAGASDEQYF | TGTGCCAGCAGCTTATCGGCGGGAGCGTCCGACGAGCAGTACTTC
- | TRBJ2-1 | - | TRBV28 | CASSWGRPPRIHGEQFF | TGTGCCAGCAGTTGGGGGCGGCCCCCGCGGATACACGGTGAGCAGTTCTTC
once | TRBJ2-3 | TRBD1 | TRBV9 | CASSADRGGDTQYF | TGTGCCAGCAGCGCCGACAGGGGCGGAGATACGCAGTATTTT
- | TRBJ2-7 | - | TRBV11-2 | CASKTVTEQYF | TGTGCCAGCAAAACAGTTACCGAGCAGTACTTC
- | TRBJ1-5 | - | TRBV4-1 | CASSQSPASQPQHF | TGCGCCAGCAGCCAATCCCCCGCGTCGCAGCCCCAGCATTTT
- | TRBJ2-1 | - | TRBV5-1 | CASSLDRPYNEQFF | TGCGCCAGCAGCTTGGACAGGCCATACAATGAGCAGTTCTTC
once | TRBJ1-2 | TRBD1 | TRBV10-3 | CAISGQGARGYTF | TGTGCCATCAGTGGACAGGGGGCTCGGGGCTACACCTTC
- | TRBJ2-2 | - | TRBV11-2 | CASSLSENAGELFF | TGTGCCAGCAGCTTATCCGAAAACGCCGGGGAGCTGTTTTTT
- | TRBJ1-1 | - | TRBV28 | CAHYGNTEAFF | TGTGCCCACTACGGGAACACTGAAGCTTTCTTT
few | TRBJ2-7 | - | TRBV12-5 | CASGHNRALWAEQYF | TGTGCTAGTGGTCATAACAGGGCGCTCTGGGCCGAGCAGTACTTC
- | TRBJ2-2 | TRBD2 | TRBV5-4 | CASSWDWGGYTGELFF | TGTGCCAGCAGCTGGGATTGGGGGGGGTACACCGGGGAGCTGTTTTTT
- | TRBJ1-1 | TRBD1 | TRBV9 | CASSRTGTADTEAFF | TGTGCCAGCAGCCGGACCGGGACAGCCGACACTGAAGCTTTCTTT
- | TRBJ2-2 | - | TRBV6-5 | CASRRNTGELFF | TGTGCCAGCAGGCGGAACACCGGGGAGCTGTTTTTT
- | TRBJ1-6 | - | TRBV4-2 | CASSQEKGAYNSPLHF | TGTGCCAGCAGCCAAGAGAAGGGTGCATATAATTCACCCCTCCACTTT
- | TRBJ2-3 | TRBD2 | TRBV6-1 | CASSAVASGSTDTQYF | TGTGCCAGCAGTGCTGTGGCTAGCGGTAGCACAGATACGCAGTATTTT
- | TRBJ1-1 | - | TRBV30 | CAWSGGPNTEAFF | TGTGCCTGGAGTGGCGGACCGAACACTGAAGCTTTCTTT
- | TRBJ1-6 | - | TRBV9 | CASSVVGNSPLHF | TGTGCCAGCAGCGTAGTAGGGAATTCACCCCTCCACTTT
- | TRBJ2-3 | TRBD2 | TRBV24-1 | CATSEPDRGQASGRADTQYF | TGTGCCACCAGTGAACCAGACAGGGGGCAGGCTAGCGGGAGGGCAGATACGCAGTATTTT
- | TRBJ1-1 | - | TRBV11-2 | CASSLTLGTEAFF | TGTGCCAGCAGCTTAACCCTTGGCACTGAAGCTTTCTTT
- | TRBJ2-1 | - | TRBV7-3 | CASSLRKGTDNEQFF | TGTGCCAGCAGCTTAAGGAAAGGAACCGACAATGAGCAGTTCTTC
once | TRBJ1-1 | - | TRBV5-8 | CASSSGFSEAFF | TGTGCCAGCAGCTCGGGGTTCTCTGAAGCTTTCTTT
- | TRBJ2-1 | TRBD1 | TRBV4-2 | CASSRSRGRNEQFF | TGTGCCAGCAGCCGGTCCAGGGGGCGGAATGAGCAGTTCTTC
- | TRBJ1-3 | TRBD1 | TRBV5-1 | CASRTTGAGNTIYF | TGCGCCAGCAGGACGACAGGGGCCGGAAACACCATATATTTT
- | TRBJ2-1 | - | TRBV15 | CATSLGYNEQFF | TGTGCCACCAGCCTGGGATACAATGAGCAGTTCTTC
few | TRBJ1-1 | - | TRBV11-2 | CASSLDRTIEAFF | TGTGCCAGCAGCTTAGATAGGACGATTGAAGCTTTCTTT
- | TRBJ1-5 | - | TRBV2 | CASRLRTGNQPQHF | TGTGCCAGCAGGCTACGGACAGGCAATCAGCCCCAGCATTTT
- | TRBJ2-2 | - | TRBV19 | CASSSGFALAGELFF | TGTGCCAGTAGTAGCGGATTTGCGTTGGCCGGGGAGCTGTTTTTT
- | TRBJ2-2 | - | TRBV24-1 | CATSAPTFWGDTGELFF | TGTGCCACCAGTGCCCCAACATTTTGGGGGGACACCGGGGAGCTGTTTTTT
- | TRBJ1-5 | TRBD1 | TRBV19 | CASSRGTGSNQPQHF | TGTGCCAGTAGTAGGGGGACAGGTAGCAATCAGCCCCAGCATTTT
- | TRBJ2-5 | - | TRBV7-8 | CASSLPGAEETQYF | TGTGCCAGCAGCTTACCAGGGGCGGAGGAGACCCAGTACTTC
- | TRBJ2-3 | - | TRBV19 | CASRTSWDTQYF | TGTGCCAGTAGAACTTCTTGGGATACGCAGTATTTT
- | TRBJ2-7 | TRBD2 | TRBV11-3 | CASSREGDEQYF | TGTGCCAGCAGCCGGGAGGGGGACGAGCAGTACTTC
- | TRBJ1-6 | - | TRBV9 | CASSQGPNSPLHF | TGTGCCAGCAGCCAAGGTCCTAATTCACCCCTCCACTTT
- | TRBJ2-2 | - | TRBV11-2 | CASSLDRRTGELFF | TGTGCCAGCAGCTTAGATCGCAGGACCGGGGAGCTGTTTTTT
- | TRBJ2-5 | TRBD1 | TRBV28 | CASSETGATETQYF | TGTGCCAGCAGTGAAACAGGGGCTACGGAGACCCAGTACTTC
- | TRBJ2-5 | - | TRBV11-2 | CASSPGWRETQYF | TGTGCCAGCAGTCCAGGGTGGCGAGAGACCCAGTACTTC
- | TRBJ1-2 | - | TRBV2 | CASSSTGVRRGYTF | TGTGCCAGCAGCTCTACCGGGGTGAGGCGGGGCTACACCTTC